This T cell receptor beta chain came from a study of blood T cell repertoires in COVID-19. The CDR3 loop spans 14 amino acids. V was pared by 6 bases and J by 4 bases, with 15 bases between. Germline loops: CDR1 LGHDT, CDR2 YNNKEL (reference sequence). The protocol was immunoSEQ multiplex PCR, while the TCRdb copy is restricted to in-frame clones and leaves out a portion. Here the sample spans roughly 160,000 clones, approximately 88% being singletons. The origin of this receptor is a woman aged 60-75 years who had recovered from COVID-19. The sample taken for sequencing was PBMCs or T cells enriched from blood (not recorded which). This chain joins TRBV3-1 (or the pseudogene TRBV3-2) and TRBJ1-1, with a tentative D call TRBD1 (5 bases). CDR3 sequence reads: CASRRDLGGTEAFF. The CDR3 DNA reads TGTGCCAGCAGGCGGGACCTGGGGGGCACTGAAGCTTTCTTT.